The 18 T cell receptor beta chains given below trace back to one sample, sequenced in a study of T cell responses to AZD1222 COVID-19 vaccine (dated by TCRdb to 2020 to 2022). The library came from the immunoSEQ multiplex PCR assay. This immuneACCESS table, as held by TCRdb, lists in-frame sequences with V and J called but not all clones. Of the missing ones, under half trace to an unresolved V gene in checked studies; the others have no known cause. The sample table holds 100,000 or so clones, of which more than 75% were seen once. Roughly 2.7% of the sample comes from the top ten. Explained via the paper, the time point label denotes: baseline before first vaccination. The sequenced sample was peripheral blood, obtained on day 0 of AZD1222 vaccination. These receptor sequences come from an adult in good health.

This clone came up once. The CDR3 loop is CASSQFGERDNEQFF. The CDR3 coding sequence is TGTGCCAGCAGCCAATTCGGCGAGCGAGACAATGAGCAGTTCTTC. The chain carries TRBV3-1 (or the pseudogene TRBV3-2) and TRBJ2-1; D uncertain. The CDR3 extends over 15 amino acids. The germline gives CDR1 LGHDT, CDR2 YNNKEL (reference sequence). Trimming took off 2 bases at V and 5 bases at J, with 13 bases between the two ends.

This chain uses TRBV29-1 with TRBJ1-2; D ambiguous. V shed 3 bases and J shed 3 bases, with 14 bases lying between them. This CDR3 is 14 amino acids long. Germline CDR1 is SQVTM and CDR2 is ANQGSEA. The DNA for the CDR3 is TGCAGCGTTGACCTTCACAAAAGTCACTATGGCTACACCTTC. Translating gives CSVDLHKSHYGYTF.

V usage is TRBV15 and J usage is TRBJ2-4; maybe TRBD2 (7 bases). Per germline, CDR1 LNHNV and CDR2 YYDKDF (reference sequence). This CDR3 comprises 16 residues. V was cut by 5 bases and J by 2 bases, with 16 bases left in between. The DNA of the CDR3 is TGTGCCACCAGCGAAGGGGGGGGTCTACCCAAAAACATTCAGTACTTC. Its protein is CATSEGGGLPKNIQYF.

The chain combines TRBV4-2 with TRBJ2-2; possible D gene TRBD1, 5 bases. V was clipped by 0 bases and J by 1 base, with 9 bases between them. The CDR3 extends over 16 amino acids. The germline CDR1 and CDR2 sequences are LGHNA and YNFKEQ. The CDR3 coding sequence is TGTGCCAGCAGCCAAGACCCTGGACAGAACACCGGGGAGCTGTTTTTT. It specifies CASSQDPGQNTGELFF.

The CDR3 region has the DNA TGTGCCAGCAAGGGGGGGTTGAACACTGAAGCTTTCTTT. It yields the protein CASKGGLNTEAFF. The chain uses TRBV7-2 and TRBJ1-1; D possibly corresponds to TRBD1 (6 bases). Germline V lookup: CDR1 SGHTA, CDR2 FQGNSA. Trimming left V 7 bases short and J 0 bases short, with 9 bases between. The CDR3 has 13 residues.

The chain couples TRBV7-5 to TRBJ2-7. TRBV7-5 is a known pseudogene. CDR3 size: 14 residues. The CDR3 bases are TGTGTCAGAGAGAAGAAGGTGAAAACCTACGAGCAGTACTTC. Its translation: CVREKKVKTYEQYF.

CDR3 sequence (DNA): TGCGCCAGCAGCCAAGATACCGGGGGCGTCTATGGCTACACCTTC. Residues: CASSQDTGGVYGYTF. This chain links TRBV4-3 with TRBJ1-2, with a tentative D call TRBD1 (6 bases). V was shortened by 0 bases and J by 4 bases, with 12 bases between the two germline ends. This CDR3 has 15 amino acids. Germline V gene data show CDR1 as LGHNA and CDR2 as YSLEER.

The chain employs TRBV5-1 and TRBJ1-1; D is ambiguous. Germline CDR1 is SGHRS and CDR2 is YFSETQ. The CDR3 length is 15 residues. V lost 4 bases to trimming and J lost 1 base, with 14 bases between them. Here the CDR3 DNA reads TGCGCCAGCAGCACTGGATTAAGCACGAACACTGAAGCTTTCTTT. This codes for CASSTGLSTNTEAFF.

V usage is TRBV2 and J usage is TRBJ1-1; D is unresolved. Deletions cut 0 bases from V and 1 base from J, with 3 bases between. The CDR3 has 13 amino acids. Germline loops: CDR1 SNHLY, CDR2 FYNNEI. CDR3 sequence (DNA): TGTGCCAGCAGTGAAGCGGCGAACACTGAAGCTTTCTTT. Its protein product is CASSEAANTEAFF.

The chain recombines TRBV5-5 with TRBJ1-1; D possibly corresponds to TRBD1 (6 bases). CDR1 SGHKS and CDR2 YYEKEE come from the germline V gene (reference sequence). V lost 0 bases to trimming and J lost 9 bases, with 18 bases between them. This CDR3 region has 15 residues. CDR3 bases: TGTGCCAGCAGCTTGGACTCACCCGGACAGCCGAAAGCTTTCTTT. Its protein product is CASSLDSPGQPKAFF. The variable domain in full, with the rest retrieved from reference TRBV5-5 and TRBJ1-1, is DAGVTQSPTHLIKTRGQQVTLRCSPISGHKSVSWYQQVLGQGPQFIFQYYEKEERGRGNFPDRFSARQFPNYSSELNVNALLLGDSALYLCASSLDSPGQPKAFFGQGTRLTVV.

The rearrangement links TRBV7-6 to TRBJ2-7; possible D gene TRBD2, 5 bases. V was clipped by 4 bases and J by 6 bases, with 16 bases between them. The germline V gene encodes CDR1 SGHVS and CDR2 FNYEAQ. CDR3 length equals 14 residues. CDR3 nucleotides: TGTGCCAGCAGCTCCCGGGGATCTCTCTCCGAGCAGTACTTC. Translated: CASSSRGSLSEQYF.

The chain's CDR3 is CAISEGTGVNTEAFF. The CDR3 nucleotides are TGTGCCATCAGTGAGGGGACAGGGGTGAACACTGAAGCTTTCTTT. The rearrangement links TRBV10-3 to TRBJ1-1; 10 positions agree with TRBD1. The CDR3 is 15 residues long. Germline CDR1 is ENHRY and CDR2 is SYGVKD. Trimming removed 2 bases from V and 0 bases from J; junction bases left unmatched: 0.

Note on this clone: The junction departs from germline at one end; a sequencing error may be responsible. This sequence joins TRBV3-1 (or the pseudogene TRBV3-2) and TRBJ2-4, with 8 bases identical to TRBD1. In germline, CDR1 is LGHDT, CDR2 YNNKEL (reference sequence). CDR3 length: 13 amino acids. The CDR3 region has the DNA TGTGCCAGCAGCCAAGATCCGCGACAGGGGTATGCCTTC. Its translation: CASSQDPRQGYAF.

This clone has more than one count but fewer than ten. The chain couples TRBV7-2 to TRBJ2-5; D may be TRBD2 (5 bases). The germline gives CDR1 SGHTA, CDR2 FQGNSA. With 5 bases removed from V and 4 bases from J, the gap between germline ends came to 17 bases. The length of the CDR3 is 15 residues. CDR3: CASSPIVEGRETQYF. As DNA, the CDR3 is TGTGCCAGCAGCCCAATCGTCGAGGGCCGAGAGACCCAGTACTTC.

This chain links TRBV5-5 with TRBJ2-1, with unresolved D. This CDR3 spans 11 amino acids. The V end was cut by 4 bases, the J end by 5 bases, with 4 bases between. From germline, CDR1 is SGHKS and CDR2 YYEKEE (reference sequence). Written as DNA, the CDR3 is TGTGCCAGCAGCCCCCACAATGAGCAGTTCTTC. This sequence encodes CASSPHNEQFF.

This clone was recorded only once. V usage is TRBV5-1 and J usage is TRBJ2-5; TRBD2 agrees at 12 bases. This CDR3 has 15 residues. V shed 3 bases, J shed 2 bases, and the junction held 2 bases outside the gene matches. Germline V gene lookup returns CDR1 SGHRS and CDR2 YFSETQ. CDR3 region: CASSSTSGRQETQYF. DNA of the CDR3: TGCGCCAGCAGCTCGACTAGCGGGAGACAAGAGACCCAGTACTTC.

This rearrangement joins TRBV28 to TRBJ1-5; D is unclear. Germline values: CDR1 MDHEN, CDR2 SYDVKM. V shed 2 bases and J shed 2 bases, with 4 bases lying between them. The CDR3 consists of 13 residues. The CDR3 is CASSLPRNQPQHF. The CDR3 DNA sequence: TGTGCCAGCAGTTTACCCCGCAATCAGCCCCAGCATTTT.

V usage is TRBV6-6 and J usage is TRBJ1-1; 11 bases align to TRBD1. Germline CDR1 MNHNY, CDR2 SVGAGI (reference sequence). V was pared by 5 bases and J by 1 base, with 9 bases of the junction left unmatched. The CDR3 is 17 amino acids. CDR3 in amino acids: CASSPRTGGAGNTEAFF. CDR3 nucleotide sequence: TGTGCCAGCAGTCCAAGGACAGGGGGCGCTGGGAACACTGAAGCTTTCTTT.